The present T cell receptor beta chain was sequenced within a study of CD8+ T cells in alopecia areata. Germline V gives CDR1 GTSNPN, CDR2 SVGIG (reference sequence). The CDR3 spans 15 residues. The V end was cut by 0 bases, the J end by 4 bases, with 15 bases between. RNA, once extracted, was reverse transcribed into cDNA for use as the sequencing template. Repertoires were generated with immunoSEQ multiplex PCR, while TCRdb's copy carries only in-frame clones and drops some. The table lists about 200,000 clones, roughly 57% of them singletons. The receptor was derived from a human donor with alopecia areata. V and J are TRBV30 and TRBJ1-1; the D gene is possibly TRBD1 (6 bases). This specimen consisted of CD4+ T cells sorted from blood, obtained at week 0. CDR3 sequence (DNA): TGTGCCTGGAGTGTACCTGGGGGGCTGGTCACTGAAGCTTTCTTT. Translation: CAWSVPGGLVTEAFF.